The 20 T cell receptor beta chains reported below all come from one sample, sequenced in a study of metastatic and nonmetastatic thyroid tumors. TCRdb reassembled clones from the PCR reads with MiXCR. The sample contains tens of thousands of clones, 20% of which appear only once. None of the patients had undergone any treatment ahead of thyroid surgery. The specimen sequenced was blood. Receptor source: a female donor with papillary thyroid cancer or a benign thyroid nodule (not recorded which). Some clones in this sample may be carry-over from other donors' samples.

Ten or more counts support this clone. The J gene is TRBJ2-5, the V gene TRBV6-6; TRBD1 might be the D (7 bases). Germline assignment: CDR1 MNHNY and CDR2 SVGAGI (reference sequence). This CDR3 is 16 amino acids long. V lost 2 bases and J 3 bases, leaving 16 bases between the germline ends. The CDR3 nucleotides are TGTGCCAGCAGTTACGGCTGGCGGGACAGTGAAGAGACCCAGTACTTC. Encoded protein: CASSYGWRDSEETQYF.

At least ten counts were recorded for this clone. This chain links TRBV19 with TRBJ1-1, with TRBD1 matching over 7 bases. Trimming took 6 bases from V and 0 from J; bases not matched to a gene: 1. Looked up from germline, CDR1 is LNHDA and CDR2 is SQIVND (reference sequence). This CDR3 spans 13 amino acids. The CDR3 loop is CASSDRVNTEAFF. In nucleotides, the CDR3 is TGTGCCAGTAGCGACAGGGTGAACACTGAAGCTTTCTTT.

This clone was counted ten times or more. The rearrangement links TRBV5-1 to TRBJ2-3; D not certain. The germline V gene has CDR1 SGHRS and CDR2 YFSETQ. This CDR3 contains 15 residues. V was cut by 4 bases and J by 0 bases, with 12 bases left in between. The CDR3 spells CASSLRRTSTDTQYF. The CDR3 region has the DNA TGCGCCAGCAGCCTACGGCGAACTAGCACAGATACGCAGTATTTT.

Comments on this clone: This may stem from a read error, because a much larger clone lies one nucleotide away. The chain links TRBV9 to TRBJ1-5, with D uncertain. Germline-derived CDR1 and CDR2 are SGDLS and YYNGEE. The CDR3 has 15 amino acids. The V and J ends lost 6 bases and 7 bases respectively, with 20 bases between them. CDR3 sequence (DNA): TGTGCCAGCACCCGCTTTAGACGGAGAAAACAGCCCCAGCATTTT. Residues: CASTRFRRRKQPQHF.

This clone has at least ten counts. V usage is TRBV25-1 and J usage is TRBJ1-4; possibly TRBD1 for D (5 bases). The germline V and J ends were trimmed by 8 bases and 7 bases, with 17 bases remaining between them. Per germline, CDR1 MGHDK and CDR2 SYGVNS. CDR3 length equals 14 residues. The CDR3 DNA is TGTGCCAGCGGGACGGCGATTCTGCGTGAAAAACTGTTTTTT. Translating gives CASGTAILREKLFF. The variable domain in full, completed from reference TRBV25-1 and TRBJ1-4, reads EADIYQTPRYLVIGTGKKITLECSQTMGHDKMYWYQQDPGMELHLIHYSYGVNSTEKGDLSSESTVSRIRTEHFPLTLESARPSHTSQYLCASGTAILREKLFFGSGTQLSVL.

This clone has ten or more counts. The chain carries TRBV6-1 and TRBJ1-5, with D perhaps TRBD1 (5 bases). The germline gives CDR1 MNHNS, CDR2 SASEGT. The CDR3 is made up of 15 amino acids. V lost 4 bases and J lost 2, with 12 bases in between. The CDR3 nucleotides are TGTGCCAGCAGTGGGCAGGGTTTGGGCAATCAGCCCCAGCATTTT. This translates into CASSGQGLGNQPQHF.

This clone was seen ten or more times. The CDR3 region is CASSMRTGITEAFF. Written as DNA, the CDR3 is TGTGCCAGTAGTATGAGGACGGGAATCACTGAAGCTTTCTTT. The chain carries TRBV19 and TRBJ1-1; D gene uncertain. Germline loops: CDR1 LNHDA, CDR2 SQIVND (reference sequence). The V end lost 3 bases, the J end lost 4 bases, and 12 bases lay between the germline ends. The CDR3 is 14 residues long.

This clone was observed many times. The chain couples TRBV5-1 to TRBJ2-3; 7 bases fit TRBD2. Germline V gene sequence: CDR1 SGHRS, CDR2 YFSETQ. This CDR3 contains 12 residues. V dropped 4 bases and J dropped 4; count of bases not matched to a gene: 0. CDR3 region: CASSRGADTQYF. CDR3 coding DNA: TGCGCCAGCAGCCGGGGGGCAGATACGCAGTATTTT.

There are many counts of this clone. This sequence joins TRBV5-5 and TRBJ1-3; a possible D gene is TRBD1 (5 bases). The V gene lost 1 base and the J gene lost 1 base, with 9 bases spanning the gap. The CDR3 is made up of 15 amino acids. Germline CDR1 SGHKS, CDR2 YYEKEE (reference sequence). In DNA, the CDR3 is TGTGCCAGCAGCTTGTTAGGGACTTCTGGAAACACCATATATTTT. As protein: CASSLLGTSGNTIYF.

The chain joins TRBV6-1 to TRBJ2-7; possible D gene TRBD1, 6 bases. CDR3 length: 16 residues. Germline CDR1 is MNHNS and CDR2 is SASEGT. The ends were cut back, 5 bases at V and 7 bases at J, with 24 bases in the middle. CDR3 sequence: CASSPGHGSSTWEQYF. The DNA for the CDR3 is TGTGCCAGCAGTCCGGGACATGGGTCCTCTACTTGGGAGCAGTACTTC.

The table lists this clone with a few counts. One end of the junction is discordant with germline, which a read error may explain. V and J are TRBV6-1 and TRBJ1-5, with no clear D. This CDR3 spans 16 amino acids. Germline V gene sequence: CDR1 MNHNS, CDR2 SASEGT. The CDR3 loop is CAISPQGQVVSQPQHF. The CDR3 DNA follows: TGTGCCATCAGTCCTCAAGGGCAGGTGGTCTCTCAGCCCCAGCATTTT.

V usage is TRBV27 and J usage is TRBJ1-1, with TRBD1 identical over 7 bases. Per the germline V gene, CDR1 is MNHEY and CDR2 is SMNVEV (reference sequence). The CDR3 covers 15 residues. V gave up 5 bases and J gave up 8 bases; unmatched junction bases: 14. The CDR3 here is CASSTPLRGGREAFF. In nucleotides, the CDR3 is TGTGCCAGCAGTACACCCCTGCGAGGGGGCAGGGAAGCTTTCTTT.

This clone came up many times. The V call is TRBV25-1, the J call TRBJ2-1; 9 nucleotides match TRBD2. Looked up from germline, CDR1 is MGHDK and CDR2 is SYGVNS. The CDR3 has 15 amino acids. V was pared by 4 bases and J by 3 bases, with 4 bases of the junction left unmatched. The CDR3 sequence: CASSATSGNYNEQFF. Here the CDR3 DNA reads TGTGCCAGCAGTGCGACTAGCGGAAACTACAATGAGCAGTTCTTC.

The sample holds a few counts of this clone. A much larger clonotype is one base distant, so this may be a read error. Within the sample, other DNA sequences also encode this same CDR3. The rearrangement joins TRBV6-1 to TRBJ2-5, with D perhaps given as TRBD1 or TRBD2 (6 bases each). The CDR3 sequence is 11 residues long. Germline CDR1 is MNHNS and CDR2 is SASEGT. Written as DNA, the CDR3 is TGTGCGCCGGGGGCGGTAGAGACCCAGTACTTC. Translation gives CAPGAVETQYF.

In its sample, this clone was seen many times. The chain has TRBV12-3 or TRBV12-4 and TRBJ2-7, with unresolved D. The CDR3 has 14 amino acids. Trimming cost V 4 bases and J 6 bases, with 16 bases left between them. The CDR3 here is CASSSGRPVSEQYF. CDR3 in DNA: TGTGCCAGCAGTTCCGGGCGTCCCGTGAGCGAGCAGTACTTC.

Ten or more counts support this clone. The gene calls are TRBV14 and TRBJ2-2; no clear D gene. The V gene's germline CDR1 is SGHDN and CDR2 FVKESK. There are 14 residues in the CDR3. With 3 bases removed from V and 4 bases from J, the gap between germline ends came to 9 bases. The CDR3 region is CASSHYLVTGELFF. CDR3 DNA: TGTGCCAGCAGCCATTATCTGGTCACCGGGGAGCTGTTTTTT.

This clone was detected ten times or more. V is TRBV20-1 and J is TRBJ2-2; D tentatively fits TRBD1 or TRBD2 (5 bases each). Trimming stripped 3 bases from V and 4 bases from J, with 15 bases between. Germline values: CDR1 DFQATT, CDR2 SNEGSKA (reference sequence). CDR3 length: 15 amino acids. For the CDR3, the DNA is TGCAGTGCTAGGCCGAGAGGGGCTGGCACCGGGGAGCTGTTTTTT. It translates to CSARPRGAGTGELFF.

This clone occurred many times. This chain joins TRBV28 and TRBJ2-1; possibly TRBD2 for D (5 bases). This CDR3 region has 16 residues. Trimming left V 4 bases short and J 0 bases short, with 13 bases between. Germline assignment: CDR1 MDHEN and CDR2 SYDVKM. The CDR3 DNA sequence: TGTGCCAGCAGTTCGTTAGCGCTTATCTCCTACAATGAGCAGTTCTTC. This codes for CASSSLALISYNEQFF.

Concerning this clone: A much larger clone differs by one base, so this may be a read error. The same CDR3 is also encoded by other DNA sequences in this sample. V is TRBV24-1 and J is TRBJ2-2; D tentatively reads TRBD1 or TRBD2 (5 bases each). CDR1 and CDR2 from the germline V gene are KGHDR and SFDVKD. The CDR3 has 16 residues. The DNA of the CDR3 is TGTGCCACCAGTGATCGCCCGGGACGCAGCACCGGTGAGCTGTTTTTT. Encoded protein: CATSDRPGRSTGELFF.

At least ten counts were recorded for this clone. The gene calls are TRBV18 and TRBJ2-5, with D tentatively TRBD2 (5 bases). Germline CDR1 and CDR2: KGHSH and LQKENI. The length of the CDR3 is 13 residues. Trimming shortened V by 2 bases and J by 9 bases, and 13 bases separated the two germline ends. The CDR3 loop reads CASSPGERSAQYF. CDR3 sequence (DNA): TGTGCCAGCTCACCAGGGGAGAGGAGCGCCCAGTACTTC.